A single sample is the source of the 12 T cell receptor beta chains below, sequenced in a study of CD8+ T cells in alopecia areata. Extraction and reverse transcription of RNA yielded cDNA as the sequencing template. This table comes from immunoSEQ multiplex PCR, and its TCRdb copy is limited to in-frame clones, with some not included. Of 150,000 or so clones detected, about nine tenths appear once; the ten largest clones hold roughly 15%. The material sequenced was CD8+ T cells sorted from blood, taken at week 0. The receptors come from a human donor with alopecia areata.

The sample holds one count of this clone. V gene TRBV6-4 combines with J gene TRBJ2-1; 11 bases align to TRBD2. The J segment lost 2 bases and the V segment lost 4 bases, leaving 1 base of the junction unmatched. This CDR3 contains 15 residues. Germline V lookup: CDR1 MRHNA, CDR2 SNTAGT. CDR3 coding DNA: TGTGCCAGCAGTGTTAGCGGGGGGGCCTACAATGAGCAGTTCTTC. It yields the protein CASSVSGGAYNEQFF.

The chain links TRBV7-9 to TRBJ2-7; D unclear. CDR3 length: 13 amino acids. V gave up 2 bases and J gave up 5 bases, with 10 bases separating them. The germline gives CDR1 SEHNR, CDR2 FQNEAQ (reference sequence). CDR3 in amino acids: CASSLKVNHEQYF. The CDR3 nucleotides are TGTGCCAGCAGCTTAAAAGTTAATCACGAGCAGTACTTC.

The CDR3 reads CASSQTEAAEQFF. The CDR3 DNA follows: TGCGCCAGCAGCCAGACGGAAGCTGCGGAGCAGTTCTTC. This chain links TRBV5-1 with TRBJ2-1, with D unresolved. The CDR3 is made up of 13 amino acids. Germline-derived CDR1 and CDR2 are SGHRS and YFSETQ. Trimming stripped 4 bases from V and 10 bases from J, with 15 bases between.

CDR3 amino acids: CASSPQGGSYEQYF. The CDR3 DNA follows: TGTGCCAGCAGTCCCCAGGGGGGTTCCTACGAGCAGTACTTC. The J gene is TRBJ2-7, the V gene TRBV27, with D perhaps matching TRBD1 (7 bases). CDR1 MNHEY and CDR2 SMNVEV come from the germline V gene (reference sequence). This CDR3 contains 14 residues. Trimming took 5 bases from V and 1 from J, leaving 12 bases between them.

CDR3 region: CATADGPAQTYEQYF. For the CDR3, the DNA is TGTGCCACCGCTGATGGGCCAGCACAGACCTACGAGCAGTACTTC. The chain combines TRBV15 with TRBJ2-7; the D is unclear. Trimming left V 8 bases short and J 2 bases short, with 19 bases between. The CDR3 covers 15 residues. The germline gives CDR1 LNHNV, CDR2 YYDKDF (reference sequence).

This chain joins TRBV5-6 and TRBJ1-1; possible D gene TRBD1, 6 bases. V lost 3 bases, J lost 4 bases, and 13 bases lay in between. The CDR3 sequence is 14 residues long. Germline V gives CDR1 SGHDT, CDR2 YYEEEE. The CDR3 DNA reads TGTGCCAGCAGCTGGGGACATGGCAGCACTGAAGCTTTCTTT. It specifies CASSWGHGSTEAFF.

This sequence joins TRBV14 and TRBJ2-5; 9 bases map to TRBD1. This CDR3 contains 17 residues. The junction had 12 bases not matched to a gene; V was cut back by 3 bases and J by 4 bases. Germline V lookup: CDR1 SGHDN, CDR2 FVKESK. CDR3 region: CASSHRPGQGSRETQYF. CDR3 bases: TGTGCCAGCAGCCACCGCCCAGGACAGGGGAGCCGAGAGACCCAGTACTTC.

The chain couples TRBV14 to TRBJ1-2; D gene ambiguous. Between the trimmed V and J ends, which lost 0 bases and 3 bases, there was a span of 5 bases. The germline CDR1 and CDR2 sequences are SGHDN and FVKESK. CDR3 length: 13 residues. For the CDR3, the DNA is TGTGCCAGCAGCCAAGAGGCCTACTATGGCTACACCTTC. It translates to CASSQEAYYGYTF.

The sample holds a few counts of this clone. V usage is TRBV5-1 and J usage is TRBJ2-7; D not certain. The germline gives CDR1 SGHRS, CDR2 YFSETQ. V was shortened by 0 bases and J by 5 bases, with 9 bases between the two germline ends. This CDR3 has 13 amino acids. In DNA, the CDR3 is TGCGCCAGCAGCTTGGGACTTGGGGACGAGCAGTACTTC. Translated, it gives CASSLGLGDEQYF.

This clone was picked up one time. CDR3 sequence: CASSLKESSGRSYEQYF. The CDR3, as DNA: TGTGCCAGCAGCTTAAAAGAATCTAGCGGGAGGTCCTACGAGCAGTACTTC. The rearrangement links TRBV7-9 to TRBJ2-7; 11 nucleotides match TRBD2. The CDR3 has 17 residues. Germline V gene data show CDR1 as SEHNR and CDR2 as FQNEAQ (reference sequence). V lost 2 bases to trimming and J lost 1 base; unmatched junction nucleotides: 7.

This chain connects TRBV29-1 to TRBJ2-5, with D possibly matching TRBD1 (6 bases). CDR1 and CDR2 from the germline V gene are SQVTM and ANQGSEA. Trimming shortened V by 7 bases and J by 5 bases, and 20 bases separated the two germline ends. This CDR3 spans 14 amino acids. Here the CDR3 reads CSGNLPGHSETQYF. In DNA form, the CDR3 reads TGCAGCGGTAATTTGCCGGGACATTCGGAGACCCAGTACTTC.

V is TRBV4-1 and J is TRBJ1-1; no definite D call. There are 13 residues in the CDR3. Trimming pared 3 bases from V and 1 base from J, leaving 6 bases between. Looked up from germline, CDR1 is MGHRA and CDR2 is YSYEKL. The CDR3 DNA follows: TGCGCCAGCAGCCACGGGCGGAACACTGAAGCTTTCTTT. Protein: CASSHGRNTEAFF.